Below, 25 T cell receptor beta chains from the same sample are listed, as sequenced in a study of low-dose radiotherapy and immunotherapy resistance in tumors. Covering alpha and beta chains, TRAV- and TRBV-specific primers were used for the first-strand cDNA. TCRs underwent roughly 19 PCR cycles of amplification with a constant-region primer and V-primer adapter. TCRdb independently ran MiXCR on the reads; one entry per CDR3 protein. The repertoire has 60,000 to 90,000 distinct CDR3 sequences, roughly 30% of them found once; the top ten carry 11%. Time point defined: before trial treatment. Specimen: PBMCs, collected before treatment. The receptors originated from a female donor with ovarian cancer.

Only a few counts were recorded for this clonotype. The chain uses TRBV19 and TRBJ1-6, with D unresolved. The CDR3 is 17 residues long. Trimming stripped 9 bases from V and 0 bases from J, with 18 bases between. Germline CDR1 LNHDA, CDR2 SQIVND (reference sequence). As DNA, the CDR3 is TGTGCCAGCCGGACCCACTTACAGAGCTCCTATAATTCACCCCTCCACTTT. It codes for CASRTHLQSSYNSPLHF. Supplemented by reference TRBV19 and TRBJ1-6, the full variable domain reads DGGITQSPKYLFRKEGQNVTLSCEQNLNHDAMYWYRQDPGQGLRLIYYSQIVNDFQKGDIAEGYSVSREKKESFPLTVTSAQKNPTAFYLCASRTHLQSSYNSPLHFGNGTRLTVT.

Ten or more counts support this clonotype. This chain links TRBV10-2 with TRBJ2-7, with D perhaps given as TRBD1 or TRBD2 (6 bases each). V was trimmed by 6 bases and J by 2 bases, leaving 11 bases between them. CDR1 WSHSY and CDR2 SAAADI come from the germline V gene. This CDR3 has 13 residues. CDR3 sequence (DNA): TGCGCCAGCAGGGAGGGGGGTACCTACGAGCAGTACTTC. As protein: CASREGGTYEQYF.

This CDR3 is CASSRLASYNEQFF. Written as DNA, the CDR3 is TGTGCCAGCAGTAGACTAGCCAGCTACAATGAGCAGTTCTTC. The chain carries TRBV4-2 and TRBJ2-1, with 7 bases aligning to TRBD2. Germline-derived CDR1 and CDR2 are LGHNA and YNFKEQ. The length of the CDR3 is 14 residues. The V segment lost 6 bases and the J segment 3 bases; nucleotides outside the gene matches: 5.

This clonotype was seen at least ten times. The rearrangement links TRBV7-2 to TRBJ2-3; possible D gene TRBD1, 5 bases. The V gene lost 1 base and the J gene lost 5 bases, with 13 bases spanning the gap. CDR3 length: 15 residues. Looked up from germline, CDR1 is SGHTA and CDR2 is FQGNSA. CDR3 sequence (DNA): TGTGCCAGCAGCTTAGTGGGCCAGGGTCAAGATACGCAGTATTTT. Translating gives CASSLVGQGQDTQYF. Filled out from reference TRBV7-2 and TRBJ2-3, the complete variable domain reads GAGVSQSPSNKVTEKGKDVELRCDPISGHTALYWYRQSLGQGLEFLIYFQGNSAPDKSGLPSDRFSAERTGGSVSTLTIQRTQQEDSAVYLCASSLVGQGQDTQYFGPGTRLTVL.

V gene TRBV28 combines with J gene TRBJ1-2; D may be TRBD1 (5 bases). CDR3 length: 14 residues. Germline V gene sequence: CDR1 MDHEN, CDR2 SYDVKM. V was pared by 5 bases and J by 2 bases, with 12 bases between. The CDR3 region has the DNA TGTGCCAGCAGTGCTTTTCAGGGAAACTATGGCTACACCTTC. It translates to CASSAFQGNYGYTF.

This clonotype was seen ten or more times. V and J are TRBV6-1 and TRBJ2-7, with D tentatively TRBD2 (5 bases). This CDR3 region has 15 residues. Trimming cost V 4 bases and J 0 bases, with 13 bases left between them. CDR1 and CDR2 from the germline V gene are MNHNS and SASEGT. Here the CDR3 reads CASSGFGVSSYEQYF. The CDR3 DNA reads TGTGCCAGCAGTGGATTCGGGGTGAGCTCCTACGAGCAGTACTTC.

Points on this clonotype: Since a far larger clone is one base different, this is likely a read error. The chain carries TRBV28 and TRBJ2-5; possibly TRBD1 or TRBD2 for D (5 bases each). The DNA matches TRBJ2-7 better at its end, which makes the J call doubtful. The CDR3 spans 15 residues. Germline values: CDR1 MDHEN, CDR2 SYDVKM. The CDR3, as DNA: TGTGCCAGCAGTTTAGGAGAGGGGAAATACCACGAGCAGTACTTC. Amino acids: CASSLGEGKYHEQYF.

This clonotype was seen many times. V gene TRBV29-1 combines with J gene TRBJ2-1; TRBD2 aligns across 11 bases. The CDR3 runs 18 residues. Losses at the gene ends were 5 bases for V and 4 bases for J; bases not matched to a gene: 16. CDR1 and CDR2 (germline): SQVTM, ANQGSEA. The CDR3 loop is CSVRGGLADSHQYNEQFF. The CDR3, as DNA: TGCAGCGTTAGGGGGGGACTAGCGGACTCCCATCAATACAATGAGCAGTTCTTC.

Ten or more counts support this clonotype. The CDR3 nucleotides read TGTGCCAGCAGCTCTGCCAGGTTATCTTTCTTT. It is translated as CASSSARLSFF. The chain carries TRBV7-9 and TRBJ1-1; D call uncertain. The CDR3 sequence is 11 residues long. Trimming removed 4 bases at V and 12 bases at J, with 12 bases between. Germline V gene lookup returns CDR1 SEHNR and CDR2 FQNEAQ (reference sequence).

The chain employs TRBV19 and TRBJ2-1; 8 bases match TRBD2. Losses at the gene ends were 10 bases for V and 5 bases for J; bases not matched to a gene: 7. The CDR3 runs to 13 residues. The germline CDR1 and CDR2 sequences are LNHDA and SQIVND (reference sequence). The DNA for the CDR3 is TGTGCCACACGGGGGGGCCCCAACAATGAGCAGTTCTTC. Translation gives CATRGGPNNEQFF.

This sequence joins TRBV5-4 and TRBJ2-2, with a possible D match to TRBD1 (6 bases). Germline V gene data show CDR1 as SGHNT and CDR2 as YYREEE (reference sequence). This CDR3 spans 16 amino acids. V dropped 0 bases and J dropped 2 bases, with 11 bases sitting between them. CDR3 sequence (DNA): TGTGCCAGCAGCTTGGTCAGGGGATCTAACACCGGGGAGCTGTTTTTT. The encoded protein is CASSLVRGSNTGELFF.

This clonotype came up many times. J is TRBJ2-7 and V is TRBV5-4, with D maybe TRBD2 (6 bases). Germline-derived CDR1 and CDR2 are SGHNT and YYREEE (reference sequence). This CDR3 has 20 amino acids. The V and J ends lost 1 base and 0 bases respectively, with 26 bases between them. The CDR3 DNA is TGTGCCAGCAGCTTGTTGTTGAGGTCGGGACTTTCGAAGAGCTCCTACGAGCAGTACTTC. It translates to CASSLLLRSGLSKSSYEQYF.

The chain combines TRBV4-2 with TRBJ2-1, with TRBD2 as a possible D gene (6 bases). V lost 0 bases and J lost 7, with 16 bases in between. Germline CDR1 is LGHNA and CDR2 is YNFKEQ. CDR3 length equals 16 residues. The DNA for the CDR3 is TGTGCCAGCAGCCAAGATGGACTATCCGTGGGGAATGAGCAGTTCTTC. Translated, it gives CASSQDGLSVGNEQFF.

The CDR3 DNA is TGTGCCAGCAGTCCTACCGGGACGCTGGGAGAGACCCAGTACTTC. This gives the protein CASSPTGTLGETQYF. The chain combines TRBV6-1 with TRBJ2-5, with D perhaps TRBD1 or TRBD2 (5 bases each). Trimming pared 5 bases from V and 4 bases from J, leaving 17 bases between. Germline lookup yields CDR1 MNHNS and CDR2 SASEGT. This CDR3 comprises 15 residues.

This clonotype has more than one count but fewer than ten. The rearrangement joins TRBV5-1 to TRBJ2-2; the match to TRBD1 covers 9 bases. The CDR3 consists of 17 residues. Losses at the gene ends were 2 bases for V and 6 bases for J; bases not matched to a gene: 11. Per the germline V gene, CDR1 is SGHRS and CDR2 is YFSETQ. The CDR3 region has the DNA TGCGCCAGCAGCTTTGACGGACAGGGGATTAGTTCCGGGGAGCTGTTTTTT. It is translated as CASSFDGQGISSGELFF.

V is TRBV9 and J is TRBJ1-6; D may be TRBD1 (6 bases). Germline V CDR1 and CDR2: SGDLS, YYNGEE. The CDR3 loop spans 14 amino acids. V was cut by 1 base and J by 8 bases, with 10 bases left in between. As DNA, the CDR3 is TGTGCCAGCAGCGTAAAAGGGGGAGATTCACCCCTCCACTTT. Translation: CASSVKGGDSPLHF.

The sample holds many counts of this clonotype. CDR3 nucleotides: TGTGCCAGCAGTCTGGTTAGGGGGCCCTACGAGCAGTACTTC. This gives the protein CASSLVRGPYEQYF. V gene TRBV12-3 or TRBV12-4 combines with J gene TRBJ2-7, with 7 bases fitting TRBD1. The length of the CDR3 is 14 residues. V trimming: 5 bases; J trimming: 2 bases; junction bases outside the gene matches: 6.

Comments on this clonotype: A much larger clone differs from this one at a single base, so this may be a read error. This chain uses TRBV10-3 with TRBJ2-3; no definite D call. The V gene's germline CDR1 is ENHRY and CDR2 SYGVKD. The CDR3 has 18 residues. Trimming removed 3 bases from V and 1 base from J, with 20 bases in between. CDR3 amino acids: CAISDPKPSNLGTDTQYF. CDR3 coding DNA: TGTGCCATCAGTGACCCGAAGCCCTCAAACCTCGGCACAGATACGCAGTATTTT.

At least ten counts were recorded for this clonotype. The V call is TRBV12-3 or TRBV12-4, the J call TRBJ1-2, with 7 bases aligning to TRBD1. The CDR3 is 14 residues long. V shed 4 bases, J shed 5 bases, and the junction held 7 bases outside the gene matches. The CDR3 nucleotides read TGTGCCAGCAGTTCCCCGGGACAGAGTTATGGCTACACCTTC. It codes for CASSSPGQSYGYTF.

The rearrangement joins TRBV14 to TRBJ2-2; TRBD2 aligns across 8 bases. This CDR3 spans 15 amino acids. Germline-derived CDR1 and CDR2 are SGHDN and FVKESK. V trimming: 2 bases; J trimming: 8 bases; junction bases outside the gene matches: 7. CDR3 bases: TGTGCCAGCAGCCAACTCCAAGCGGGAGCGGGGGAGCTGTTTTTT. It encodes CASSQLQAGAGELFF.

This clonotype appeared many times. V gene TRBV27 combines with J gene TRBJ1-6; D gene ambiguous. This CDR3 has 17 amino acids. The V gene's germline CDR1 is MNHEY and CDR2 SMNVEV (reference sequence). V lost 4 bases and J lost 10, with 23 bases in between. Here the CDR3 reads CASSSTYWGNGFSPLHF. The CDR3 DNA is TGTGCCAGCAGTTCGACGTACTGGGGAAACGGGTTCTCACCCCTCCACTTT.

This clonotype was seen many times. The V call is TRBV20-1, the J call TRBJ2-1; TRBD2 agrees at 7 bases. The V gene end was trimmed by 6 bases and the J gene end by 1 base; junction bases not matched to a gene: 6. Germline CDR1 DFQATT, CDR2 SNEGSKA (reference sequence). This CDR3 has 14 residues. CDR3 bases: TGCAGTGCCACCCTAGCGGCTTCCTACAATGAGCAGTTCTTC. Translated: CSATLAASYNEQFF.

This clonotype is medium-sized by share. The chain employs TRBV6-1 and TRBJ2-1; D is undetermined. The CDR3 spans 13 residues. V gave up 2 bases and J gave up 4 bases, with 6 bases separating them. Germline values: CDR1 MNHNS, CDR2 SASEGT. In nucleotides, the CDR3 is TGTGCCAGCAGTGAACAACAATACAATGAGCAGTTCTTC. It specifies CASSEQQYNEQFF.

This clonotype was counted many times. The chain employs TRBV11-2 and TRBJ2-3, with 9 bases fitting TRBD2. With V trimmed by 2 bases and J by 6 bases, 9 bases remained unmatched. CDR3 length: 16 amino acids. The V gene's germline CDR1 is SGHAT and CDR2 FQNNGV. The CDR3 nucleotides read TGTGCCAGCAGCTTAACGCGTAGCGGGAGTCGGGATACGCAGTATTTT. Translating gives CASSLTRSGSRDTQYF.

This clonotype was observed many times. The V and J genes are TRBV10-3 and TRBJ1-2; a possible D gene is TRBD1 (5 bases). Germline V gives CDR1 ENHRY, CDR2 SYGVKD. The CDR3 length is 13 residues. The germline V and J ends were trimmed by 7 bases and 7 bases, with 16 bases remaining between them. The CDR3 DNA reads as TGTGCCATCACCACGAGAGGGGCGGCTGGCTACACCTTC. Translating gives CAITTRGAAGYTF.